The 16 T cell receptor beta chains listed next were all sequenced from one sample in a study of T cells after yellow fever vaccination (dated 2019 in TCRdb). What this sample's treatment or condition label stands for: live attenuated yellow fever vaccine strain. Libraries were made using 5' RACE. Sequencing used an Illumina NovaSeq 6000. TCRdb applied fastp at Q25 and MiXCR to the public reads, then kept only in-frame beta chains. Rows merge per CDR3 protein into single entries with the most common DNA and genes. For this sample the table gives 100,000 to 150,000 distinct CDR3 sequences, of which under 9% were detected only once. Almost 40% of the sample lies in the top ten. The sequenced sample was CD8+ T cells sorted from PBMCs, obtained on the day of the yellow fever booster vaccination. The receptors come from a young man who received the YFV17D yellow fever vaccine.

Only a few counts were recorded for this clonotype. The V gene is TRBV29-1, the J gene TRBJ2-2; D is possibly TRBD2 (5 bases). Germline CDR1 and CDR2: SQVTM and ANQGSEA. Deletions cut 4 bases from V and 7 bases from J, with 19 bases between. The CDR3 has 15 residues. The CDR3 loop is CSVGGFEGWSGELFF. The CDR3 DNA follows: TGCAGCGTTGGAGGGTTTGAAGGGTGGAGCGGGGAGCTGTTTTTT.

The chain has TRBV4-1 and TRBJ1-2; D uncertain. Per germline, CDR1 MGHRA and CDR2 YSYEKL. The CDR3 extends over 15 amino acids. V lost 1 base, J lost 4 bases, and 13 bases lay in between. CDR3 nucleotides: TGCGCCAGCAGCCAAGTTCCACGTGAAGGCTATGGCTACACCTTC. Translating gives CASSQVPREGYGYTF.

This clonotype was detected only a few times. This chain joins TRBV5-6 and TRBJ2-7; D ambiguous. Germline lookup yields CDR1 SGHDT and CDR2 YYEEEE. The CDR3 contains 12 residues. Trimming shortened V by 0 bases and J by 2 bases, and 3 bases separated the two germline ends. CDR3 sequence (DNA): TGTGCCAGCAGCTTGGCGACCTACGAGCAGTACGTC. Translating gives CASSLATYEQYV.

J is TRBJ2-4 and V is TRBV7-9; 10 bases fit TRBD1. Germline CDR1 reads SEHNR; CDR2 reads FQNEAQ (reference sequence). The CDR3 contains 18 residues. Unmatched junction bases numbered 14, after V lost 6 bases and J lost 3 bases. The CDR3 sequence: CASSRRQGAGSDKNIQYF. The CDR3 nucleotides are TGTGCCAGCAGTCGTCGACAGGGGGCAGGTTCAGACAAAAACATTCAGTACTTC.

The genes are TRBV7-9 and TRBJ1-2; maybe TRBD1 (5 bases). Trimming took 7 bases from V and 2 from J, leaving 11 bases between them. CDR1 is SEHNR, CDR2 FQNEAQ, per germline (reference sequence). CDR3 length: 13 amino acids. The CDR3 here is CASTSGVNYGYTF. The CDR3 DNA follows: TGTGCCAGCACCTCGGGGGTAAACTATGGCTACACCTTC.

This chain links TRBV5-1 with TRBJ2-7; D is ambiguous. Trimming cost V 3 bases and J 2 bases, with 12 bases left between them. This CDR3 region has 14 residues. Germline V CDR1 and CDR2: SGHRS, YFSETQ. CDR3 DNA: TGCGCCAGCAGCTCCCGTGTGGGGACCTACGAGCAGTACTTC. As protein: CASSSRVGTYEQYF.

J is TRBJ2-7 and V is TRBV20-1; D could derive from TRBD1 or TRBD2 (5 bases each). The V end lost 4 bases, the J end lost 0 bases, and 13 bases lay between the germline ends. There are 14 residues in the CDR3. Germline CDR1 is DFQATT and CDR2 is SNEGSKA (reference sequence). The DNA for the CDR3 is TGCAGTGCTAAAGGGACGGGGAGCTCCTACGAGCAGTACTTC. This encodes CSAKGTGSSYEQYF.

CDR3 DNA: TGTGCCTGGTTCTTCCCGAGTGGGAATGGCTACACCTTC. This codes for CAWFFPSGNGYTF. The chain recombines TRBV30 with TRBJ1-2; D remains ambiguous. This CDR3 is 13 amino acids long. V dropped 5 bases and J dropped 6 bases, with 16 bases sitting between them. Germline-derived CDR1 and CDR2 are GTSNPN and SVGIG (reference sequence).

The V gene is TRBV12-3 or TRBV12-4, the J gene TRBJ1-2, with D possibly being TRBD1 (5 bases). With 11 bases removed from V and 1 base from J, the gap between germline ends came to 14 bases. CDR3 length: 13 residues. The CDR3 reads CAVLGGDNYGYTF. The CDR3 DNA follows: TGTGCCGTTTTGGGGGGGGATAACTATGGCTACACCTTC.

The chain recombines TRBV6-5 with TRBJ2-5, with 11 bases that match TRBD2. The CDR3 has 17 residues. Germline V lookup: CDR1 MNHEY, CDR2 SVGAGI. J gave up 5 bases and V 0 bases, and 8 bases lay outside the gene matches. This chain's CDR3 is CASSYSVAGGPEETQYF. In DNA form, the CDR3 reads TGTGCCAGCAGTTACTCAGTAGCGGGGGGGCCTGAGGAGACCCAGTACTTC.

The table lists this clonotype with a few counts. The chain links TRBV29-1 to TRBJ2-1; D may be TRBD2 (6 bases). The CDR3 sequence is 14 residues long. Between the trimmed V and J ends, which lost 6 bases and 3 bases, there was a span of 15 bases. Looked up from germline, CDR1 is SQVTM and CDR2 is ANQGSEA. In DNA form, the CDR3 reads TGCAGCGTGGGCGGGGTCGATCGCTACAATGAGCAGTTCTTC. As protein: CSVGGVDRYNEQFF.

This clonotype was seen a few times. J is TRBJ1-2 and V is TRBV20-1; the match to TRBD1 covers 7 bases. Germline CDR1 reads DFQATT; CDR2 reads SNEGSKA (reference sequence). With V trimmed by 1 base and J by 0 bases, 11 bases remained unmatched. The CDR3 has 17 amino acids. The DNA of the CDR3 is TGCAGTGCTAGAGGACTACAGGGGCCTTTCACTAACTATGGCTACACCTTC. Translating it yields CSARGLQGPFTNYGYTF.

There are a few counts of this clonotype. Here the CDR3 reads CSADRGTGSGNTIYF. The CDR3 coding sequence is TGCAGTGCCGACAGGGGAACGGGCTCTGGAAACACCATATATTTT. This chain links TRBV20-1 with TRBJ1-3, with 8 bases matching TRBD1. The CDR3 totals 15 residues. The J segment lost 0 bases and the V segment lost 6 bases, leaving 7 bases of the junction unmatched. The germline gives CDR1 DFQATT, CDR2 SNEGSKA (reference sequence).

This chain joins TRBV14 and TRBJ2-3, with TRBD2 matching over 7 bases. In germline, CDR1 is SGHDN, CDR2 FVKESK. This CDR3 contains 17 residues. J lost 4 bases, V lost 0 bases, and 10 bases had no gene match. CDR3 DNA sequence: TGTGCCAGCAGCCAAGAGGGCCGAGGACTAGTTTCAGATACGCAGTATTTT. Translation gives CASSQEGRGLVSDTQYF.

The table lists this clonotype with a few counts. The chain couples TRBV10-3 to TRBJ2-1; D unresolved. This CDR3 region has 13 residues. V dropped 4 bases and J dropped 6 bases, with 10 bases sitting between them. The germline CDR1 and CDR2 sequences are ENHRY and SYGVKD. The CDR3 DNA follows: TGTGCCATCAGTGGCGGAAGGAGCAATGAGCAGTTCTTC. Its protein is CAISGGRSNEQFF.

V is TRBV10-3 and J is TRBJ2-3, with D maybe TRBD2 (5 bases). CDR3 length: 13 residues. The V end was cut by 8 bases, the J end by 3 bases, with 12 bases between. Germline V lookup: CDR1 ENHRY, CDR2 SYGVKD. Written as DNA, the CDR3 is TGTGCCATCGGAGACGGGGAGACAGATACGCAGTATTTT. Translating it yields CAIGDGETDTQYF.